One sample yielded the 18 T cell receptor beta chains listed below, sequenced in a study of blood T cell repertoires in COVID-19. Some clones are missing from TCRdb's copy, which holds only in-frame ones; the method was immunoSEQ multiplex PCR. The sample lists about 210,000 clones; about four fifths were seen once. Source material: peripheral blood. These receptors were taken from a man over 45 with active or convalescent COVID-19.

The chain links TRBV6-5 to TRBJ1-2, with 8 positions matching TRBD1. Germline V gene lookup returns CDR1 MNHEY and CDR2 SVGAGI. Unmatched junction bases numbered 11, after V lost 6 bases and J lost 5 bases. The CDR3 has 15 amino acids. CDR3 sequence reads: CASRKGQAVFYGYTF. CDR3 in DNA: TGTGCCAGCAGAAAGGGACAGGCGGTTTTTTATGGCTACACCTTC.

The CDR3, as DNA: TGCGCCAGCAGTCTAGCCGGGACAAATGCCTACGAGCAGTACTTC. It translates to CASSLAGTNAYEQYF. V is TRBV5-1 and J is TRBJ2-7, with a weak D call TRBD1 (6 bases). The CDR3 consists of 15 residues. Germline V CDR1 and CDR2: SGHRS, YFSETQ. V was shortened by 5 bases and J by 2 bases, with 17 bases between the two germline ends.

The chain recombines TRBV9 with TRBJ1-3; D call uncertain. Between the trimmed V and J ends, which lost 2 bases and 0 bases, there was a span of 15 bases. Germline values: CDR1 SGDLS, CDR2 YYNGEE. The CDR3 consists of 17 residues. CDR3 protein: CASSVGMAGFSGNTIYF. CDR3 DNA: TGTGCCAGCAGCGTGGGTATGGCGGGGTTCTCTGGAAACACCATATATTTT. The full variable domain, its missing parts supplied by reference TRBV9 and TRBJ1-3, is DSGVTQTPKHLITATGQRVTLRCSPRSGDLSVYWYQQSLDQGLQFLIQYYNGEERAKGNILERFSAQQFPDLHSELNLSSLELGDSALYFCASSVGMAGFSGNTIYFGEGSWLTVV.

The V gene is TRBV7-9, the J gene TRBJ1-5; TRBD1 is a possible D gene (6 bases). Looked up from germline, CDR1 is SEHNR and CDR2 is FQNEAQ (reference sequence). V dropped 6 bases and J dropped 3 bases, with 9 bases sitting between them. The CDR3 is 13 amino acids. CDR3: CASSAGANQPQHF. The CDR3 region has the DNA TGTGCCAGCAGTGCAGGGGCCAATCAGCCCCAGCATTTT.

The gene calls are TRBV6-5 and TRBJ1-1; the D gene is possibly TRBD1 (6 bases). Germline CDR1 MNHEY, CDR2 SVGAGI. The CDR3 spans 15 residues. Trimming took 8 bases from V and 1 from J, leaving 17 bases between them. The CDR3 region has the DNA TGTGCCAGCGAGAACTCGGGGGGGGCGAACACTGAAGCTTTCTTT. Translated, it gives CASENSGGANTEAFF.

CDR3 nucleotide sequence: TGTGCCAGCAGCTTAAGAGCTTTAGAGACCCAGTACTTC. It specifies CASSLRALETQYF. The genes are TRBV7-2 and TRBJ2-5; the D is unclear. V lost 2 bases to trimming and J lost 4 bases, with 8 bases between them. The CDR3 totals 13 residues. Germline assignment: CDR1 SGHTA and CDR2 FQGNSA.

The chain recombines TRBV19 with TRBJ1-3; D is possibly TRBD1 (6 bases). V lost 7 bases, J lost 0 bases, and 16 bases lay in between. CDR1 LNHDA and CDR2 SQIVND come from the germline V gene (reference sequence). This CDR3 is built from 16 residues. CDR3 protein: CASTQAGAPSGNTIYF. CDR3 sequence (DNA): TGTGCCAGTACCCAGGCGGGGGCACCCTCTGGAAACACCATATATTTT.

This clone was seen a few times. CDR3 sequence: CASSLRQGAGAGNTIYF. The CDR3 DNA is TGTGCCAGCTCTCTTCGACAGGGGGCAGGAGCTGGAAACACCATATATTTT. This chain connects TRBV18 to TRBJ1-3, with 10 bases matching TRBD1. This CDR3 has 17 residues. V shed 6 bases and J 2 bases; nucleotides not matched to a gene: 10. Germline-derived CDR1 and CDR2 are KGHSH and LQKENI. Looking up the rest from reference TRBV18 and TRBJ1-3 gives the full variable domain: NAGVMQNPRHLVRRRGQEARLRCSPMKGHSHVYWYRQLPEEGLKFMVYLQKENIIDESGMPKERFSAEFPKEGPSILRIQQVVRGDSAAYFCASSLRQGAGAGNTIYFGEGSWLTVV.

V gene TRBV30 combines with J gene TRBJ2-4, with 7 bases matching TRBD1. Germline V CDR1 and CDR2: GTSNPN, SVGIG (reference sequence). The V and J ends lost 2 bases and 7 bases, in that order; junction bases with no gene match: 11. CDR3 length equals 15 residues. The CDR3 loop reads CAWSHGTVYSNIQYF. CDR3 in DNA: TGTGCCTGGAGTCACGGGACAGTTTATTCTAACATTCAGTACTTC. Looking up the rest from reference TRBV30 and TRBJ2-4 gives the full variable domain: SQTIHQWPATLVQPVGSPLSLECTVEGTSNPNLYWYRQAAGRGLQLLFYSVGIGQISSEVPQNLSASRPQDRQFILSSKKLLLSDSGFYLCAWSHGTVYSNIQYFGAGTRLSVL.

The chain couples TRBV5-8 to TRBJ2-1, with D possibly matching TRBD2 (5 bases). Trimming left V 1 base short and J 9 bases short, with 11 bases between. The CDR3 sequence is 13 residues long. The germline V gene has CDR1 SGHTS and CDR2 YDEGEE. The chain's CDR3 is CASSLIAGGEQFF. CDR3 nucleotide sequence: TGTGCCAGCAGCTTGATAGCCGGAGGTGAGCAGTTCTTC.

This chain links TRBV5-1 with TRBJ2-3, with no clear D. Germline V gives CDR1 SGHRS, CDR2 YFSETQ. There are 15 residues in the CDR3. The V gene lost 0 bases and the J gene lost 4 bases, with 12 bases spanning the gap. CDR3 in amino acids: CASSLALTAPDTQYF. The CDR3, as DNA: TGCGCCAGCAGCTTGGCTTTAACAGCCCCAGATACGCAGTATTTT.

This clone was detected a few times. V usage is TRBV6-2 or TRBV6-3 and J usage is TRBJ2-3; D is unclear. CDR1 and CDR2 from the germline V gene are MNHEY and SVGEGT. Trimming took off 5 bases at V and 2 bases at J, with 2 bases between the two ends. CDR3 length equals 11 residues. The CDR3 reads CASSHTDTQYF. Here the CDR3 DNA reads TGTGCCAGCAGTCACACAGATACGCAGTATTTT.

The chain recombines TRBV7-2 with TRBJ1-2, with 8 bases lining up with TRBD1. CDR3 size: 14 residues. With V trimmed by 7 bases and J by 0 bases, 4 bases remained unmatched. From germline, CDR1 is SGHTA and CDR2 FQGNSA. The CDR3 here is CASNRQGTNYGYTF. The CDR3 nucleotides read TGTGCCAGCAATAGACAGGGGACTAACTATGGCTACACCTTC. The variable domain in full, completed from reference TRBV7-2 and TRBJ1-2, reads GAGVSQSPSNKVTEKGKDVELRCDPISGHTALYWYRQSLGQGLEFLIYFQGNSAPDKSGLPSDRFSAERTGGSVSTLTIQRTQQEDSAVYLCASNRQGTNYGYTFGSGTRLTVV.

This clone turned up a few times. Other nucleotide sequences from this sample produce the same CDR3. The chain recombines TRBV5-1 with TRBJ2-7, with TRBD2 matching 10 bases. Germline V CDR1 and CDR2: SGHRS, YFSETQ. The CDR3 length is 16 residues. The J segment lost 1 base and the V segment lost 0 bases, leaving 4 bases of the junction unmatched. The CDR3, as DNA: TGCGCCAGCAGCTTGGCCCCTAGCGGGAGTTCCTACGAGCAGTACTTC. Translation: CASSLAPSGSSYEQYF. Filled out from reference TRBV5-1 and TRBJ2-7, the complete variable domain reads KAGVTQTPRYLIKTRGQQVTLSCSPISGHRSVSWYQQTPGQGLQFLFEYFSETQRNKGNFPGRFSGRQFSNSRSEMNVSTLELGDSALYLCASSLAPSGSSYEQYFGPGTRLTVT.

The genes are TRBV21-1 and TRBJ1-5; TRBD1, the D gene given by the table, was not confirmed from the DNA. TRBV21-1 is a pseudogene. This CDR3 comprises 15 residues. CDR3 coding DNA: TGTGCCAGCAGCATGGGGACAGGGCAAGGGAAGCCCCAGCATTTT. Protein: CASSMGTGQGKPQHF.

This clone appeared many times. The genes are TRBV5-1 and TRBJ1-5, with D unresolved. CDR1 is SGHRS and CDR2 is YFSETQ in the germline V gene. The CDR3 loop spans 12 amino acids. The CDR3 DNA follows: TGCGTCACGCCGACGGTGGGCCAGCCCCAGCATTTT. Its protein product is CVTPTVGQPQHF.

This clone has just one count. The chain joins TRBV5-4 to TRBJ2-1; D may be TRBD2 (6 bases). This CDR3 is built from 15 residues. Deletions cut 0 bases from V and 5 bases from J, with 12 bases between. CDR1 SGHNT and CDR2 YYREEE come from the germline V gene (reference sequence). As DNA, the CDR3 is TGTGCCAGCAGCTTGGATCTTAGCGGTGACAATGAGCAGTTCTTC. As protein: CASSLDLSGDNEQFF.

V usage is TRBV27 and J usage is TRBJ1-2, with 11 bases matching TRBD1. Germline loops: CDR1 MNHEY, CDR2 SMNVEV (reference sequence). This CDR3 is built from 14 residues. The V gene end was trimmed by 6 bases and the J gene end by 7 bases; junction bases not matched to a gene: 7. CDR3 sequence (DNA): TGTGCCAGCAGCCCGGACAGGGGGCTCATTGGCTACACCTTC. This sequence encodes CASSPDRGLIGYTF.